Following are 17 T cell receptor beta chains from one sample sequenced in a study of T-cell memory formation after mild COVID-19. TCRdb recomputed calls from the 5' RACE reads with MiXCR, one row per CDR3 protein. Among 400,000 or so distinct CDR3 sequences, around 21% were seen once, and the ten largest hold about an eighth. Sequencing was performed on PBMCs or a T cell subset sorted from them (not recorded which). The receptors shown here come from an adult woman who had mild COVID-19 (a few samples of this study predate the infection). Cell type and time point are not known.

V is TRBV12-3 or TRBV12-4 and J is TRBJ2-1; TRBD1 matches 7 bases. Trimming removed 5 bases from V and 4 bases from J; junction bases left unmatched: 11. CDR3 length: 16 amino acids. This CDR3 is CASSIHPGQTYNEQFF. CDR3 in DNA: TGTGCCAGCAGTATACACCCGGGACAGACTTACAATGAGCAGTTCTTC.

This clonotype was seen just once. V and J are TRBV12-3 or TRBV12-4 and TRBJ2-3; D ambiguous. The CDR3 loop spans 11 amino acids. V lost 5 bases to trimming and J lost 10 bases, with 10 bases between them. The CDR3 reads CASSEPPAQYF. DNA of the CDR3: TGTGCCAGCAGTGAGCCTCCGGCGCAGTATTTT.

J is TRBJ2-1 and V is TRBV29-1; 7 nucleotides match TRBD2. With V trimmed by 6 bases and J by 4 bases, 6 bases remained unmatched. The CDR3 runs 13 residues. Germline values: CDR1 SQVTM, CDR2 ANQGSEA. The CDR3 spells CSVLWRGYNEQFF. CDR3 coding DNA: TGCAGCGTGCTATGGCGGGGGTACAATGAGCAGTTCTTC.

The table lists this clonotype with a few counts. This chain joins TRBV5-5 and TRBJ2-7; D is uncertain. The V gene's germline CDR1 is SGHKS and CDR2 YYEKEE (reference sequence). There are 14 residues in the CDR3. Trimming cost V 1 base and J 3 bases, with 11 bases left between them. The CDR3 here is CASSLKSLDYEQYF. Here the CDR3 DNA reads TGTGCCAGCAGCTTGAAGTCGCTGGACTACGAGCAGTACTTC. The whole variable domain, remainder taken from reference TRBV5-5 and TRBJ2-7, is DAGVTQSPTHLIKTRGQQVTLRCSPISGHKSVSWYQQVLGQGPQFIFQYYEKEERGRGNFPDRFSARQFPNYSSELNVNALLLGDSALYLCASSLKSLDYEQYFGPGTRLTVT.

In this sample, this clonotype turned up a few times. Here the CDR3 reads CASSRTHQETQYF. CDR3 DNA: TGTGCCAGCAGCCGGACACACCAAGAGACCCAGTACTTC. The chain recombines TRBV7-6 with TRBJ2-5; D might be TRBD1 (5 bases). The CDR3 runs 13 residues. Per the germline V gene, CDR1 is SGHVS and CDR2 is FNYEAQ. Trimming took off 5 bases at V and 0 bases at J, with 7 bases between the two ends.

The sample holds a few counts of this clonotype. The chain is built from TRBV9 and TRBJ1-1; D is perhaps TRBD1 (6 bases). CDR3 length: 15 amino acids. Per germline, CDR1 SGDLS and CDR2 YYNGEE. Trimming cost V 4 bases and J 3 bases, with 16 bases left between them. The CDR3 DNA is TGTGCCAGCAGCCCCGGGGGGGGCATCGACACTGAAGCTTTCTTT. Protein sequence: CASSPGGGIDTEAFF.

This clonotype was seen only a few times. This chain joins TRBV15 and TRBJ2-6; a weak D match, TRBD2 (5 bases). There are 15 residues in the CDR3. V lost 5 bases to trimming and J lost 13 bases, with 21 bases between them. The V gene's germline CDR1 is LNHNV and CDR2 YYDKDF (reference sequence). The CDR3 spells CATSGVRGRSGVLTF. The CDR3 DNA follows: TGTGCCACCAGCGGGGTACGAGGGCGGTCAGGAGTCCTGACTTTC. The full variable domain, its missing parts supplied by reference TRBV15 and TRBJ2-6, is DAMVIQNPRYQVTQFGKPVTLSCSQTLNHNVMYWYQQKSSQAPKLLFHYYDKDFNNEADTPDNFQSRRPNTSFCFLDIRSPGLGDTAMYLCATSGVRGRSGVLTFGAGSRLTVL.

V usage is TRBV11-2 and J usage is TRBJ2-1; TRBD2 agrees at 14 bases. CDR3 length: 15 residues. Germline CDR1 and CDR2: SGHAT and FQNNGV. The ends lost 4 bases at V and 8 bases at J; junction bases unmatched: 4. The CDR3 loop reads CASSWGLAGVHEQFF. In DNA, the CDR3 is TGTGCCAGCAGCTGGGGACTAGCGGGAGTGCATGAGCAGTTCTTC. Variable domain in full (rest from reference TRBV11-2 and TRBJ2-1): EAGVAQSPRYKIIEKRQSVAFWCNPISGHATLYWYQQILGQGPKLLIQFQNNGVVDDSQLPKDRFSAERLKGVDSTLKIQPAKLEDSAVYLCASSWGLAGVHEQFFGPGTRLTVL.

This clonotype was found a few times. CDR3 sequence reads: CASRGDTREEQFF. CDR3 coding DNA: TGCGCCAGCAGGGGTGATACCCGCGAAGAGCAGTTCTTC. The chain couples TRBV5-1 to TRBJ2-1; D is unresolved. CDR1 is SGHRS and CDR2 is YFSETQ in the germline V gene. Trimming stripped 5 bases from V and 10 bases from J, with 16 bases between. This CDR3 is built from 13 residues.

The rearrangement uses TRBV7-9 and TRBJ2-7; 7 bases fit TRBD1. CDR1 and CDR2 (germline): SEHNR, FQNEAQ (reference sequence). Trimming removed 4 bases from V and 2 bases from J; junction bases left unmatched: 14. CDR3 size: 17 residues. The CDR3, as DNA: TGTGCCAGCAGCTCCTTTAGCCGAGGGGACAGTCCCTACGAGCAGTACTTC. Encoded protein: CASSSFSRGDSPYEQYF.

This clonotype was seen a few times. The rearrangement uses TRBV4-3 and TRBJ2-1; D ambiguous. V was clipped by 0 bases and J by 7 bases, with 7 bases between them. The germline gives CDR1 LGHNA, CDR2 YSLEER. This CDR3 has 13 amino acids. The CDR3 sequence: CASSQDPYNEQFF. CDR3 nucleotide sequence: TGCGCCAGCAGCCAAGATCCGTATAATGAGCAGTTCTTC.

This clonotype has more than one count but fewer than ten. The chain links TRBV30 to TRBJ2-2, with a tentative D call TRBD1 (6 bases). The CDR3 totals 15 residues. Deletions cut 4 bases from V and 2 bases from J, with 14 bases between. Germline V gene data show CDR1 as GTSNPN and CDR2 as SVGIG (reference sequence). CDR3 region: CAWKLTGSNTGELFF. Here the CDR3 DNA reads TGTGCCTGGAAGCTGACAGGATCCAACACCGGGGAGCTGTTTTTT.

The gene calls are TRBV29-1 and TRBJ2-7, with a tentative D call TRBD1 (6 bases). CDR1 and CDR2 from the germline V gene are SQVTM and ANQGSEA. The length of the CDR3 is 13 residues. V was shortened by 7 bases and J by 0 bases, with 13 bases between the two germline ends. CDR3 loop: CSARTDYSYEQYF. The CDR3 region has the DNA TGCAGCGCTAGGACAGATTACTCCTACGAGCAGTACTTC.

This clonotype was observed a handful of times. The chain joins TRBV5-6 to TRBJ2-5, with D possibly matching TRBD2 (6 bases). Trimming pared 3 bases from V and 2 bases from J, leaving 14 bases between. Germline CDR1 and CDR2: SGHDT and YYEEEE. The CDR3 totals 15 residues. As DNA, the CDR3 is TGTGCCAGCAGCTCACTTTTGGCGGGGCAAGAGACCCAGTACTTC. This translates into CASSSLLAGQETQYF.

This clonotype was seen a handful of times. The rearrangement uses TRBV15 and TRBJ2-5, with no clear D. Germline V lookup: CDR1 LNHNV, CDR2 YYDKDF (reference sequence). The CDR3 loop spans 12 amino acids. Trimming removed 0 bases at V and 6 bases at J, with 5 bases between. CDR3 protein: CATSRESQTQYF. CDR3 coding DNA: TGTGCCACCAGCAGAGAGTCGCAGACCCAGTACTTC.

This clonotype was found a few times. The chain is built from TRBV7-7 and TRBJ2-7; no definite D call. Germline V CDR1 and CDR2: SSHAT, FNYEAQ (reference sequence). Trimming took 1 base from V and 6 from J, leaving 10 bases between them. This CDR3 contains 13 residues. Here the CDR3 DNA reads TGTGCCAGCAGCTTAGTTCCGTGGGGCGAGCAGTACTTC. Translating it yields CASSLVPWGEQYF.

The J gene is TRBJ2-1, the V gene TRBV20-1, with 10 bases that match TRBD2. The V segment lost 5 bases and the J segment 4 bases; nucleotides outside the gene matches: 5. Germline loops: CDR1 DFQATT, CDR2 SNEGSKA (reference sequence). The CDR3 spans 14 residues. This CDR3 reads CSAQTSGAYNEQFF. As DNA, the CDR3 is TGCAGTGCTCAAACTAGCGGGGCGTACAATGAGCAGTTCTTC.